The sequence of this T cell receptor (beta chain) was determined in a study of blood T cells in healthy people across ages. Together with a sample-barcoded 5' primer, a J-beta primer mix was included in a second PCR lasting roughly 6 to 12 cycles. TCRdb called the 5' RACE reads again in MiXCR, with one record for every CDR3 protein. The sample contains around 970,000 distinct CDR3 sequences, about 51% of which appear only once. CDR3 length: 15 amino acids. V lost 0 bases, J lost 3 bases, and 10 bases lay in between. The germline gives CDR1 LNHNV, CDR2 YYDKDF (reference sequence). Only a few counts were recorded for this clonotype.

This TCR derives from a woman aged 55-69 years in good health. The V call is TRBV15, the J call TRBJ2-3; D uncertain. Input material: blood. In DNA, the CDR3 is TGTGCCACCAGCAGAGATTGGCGGCGAACAGATACGCAGTATTTT. Translation gives CATSRDWRRTDTQYF.